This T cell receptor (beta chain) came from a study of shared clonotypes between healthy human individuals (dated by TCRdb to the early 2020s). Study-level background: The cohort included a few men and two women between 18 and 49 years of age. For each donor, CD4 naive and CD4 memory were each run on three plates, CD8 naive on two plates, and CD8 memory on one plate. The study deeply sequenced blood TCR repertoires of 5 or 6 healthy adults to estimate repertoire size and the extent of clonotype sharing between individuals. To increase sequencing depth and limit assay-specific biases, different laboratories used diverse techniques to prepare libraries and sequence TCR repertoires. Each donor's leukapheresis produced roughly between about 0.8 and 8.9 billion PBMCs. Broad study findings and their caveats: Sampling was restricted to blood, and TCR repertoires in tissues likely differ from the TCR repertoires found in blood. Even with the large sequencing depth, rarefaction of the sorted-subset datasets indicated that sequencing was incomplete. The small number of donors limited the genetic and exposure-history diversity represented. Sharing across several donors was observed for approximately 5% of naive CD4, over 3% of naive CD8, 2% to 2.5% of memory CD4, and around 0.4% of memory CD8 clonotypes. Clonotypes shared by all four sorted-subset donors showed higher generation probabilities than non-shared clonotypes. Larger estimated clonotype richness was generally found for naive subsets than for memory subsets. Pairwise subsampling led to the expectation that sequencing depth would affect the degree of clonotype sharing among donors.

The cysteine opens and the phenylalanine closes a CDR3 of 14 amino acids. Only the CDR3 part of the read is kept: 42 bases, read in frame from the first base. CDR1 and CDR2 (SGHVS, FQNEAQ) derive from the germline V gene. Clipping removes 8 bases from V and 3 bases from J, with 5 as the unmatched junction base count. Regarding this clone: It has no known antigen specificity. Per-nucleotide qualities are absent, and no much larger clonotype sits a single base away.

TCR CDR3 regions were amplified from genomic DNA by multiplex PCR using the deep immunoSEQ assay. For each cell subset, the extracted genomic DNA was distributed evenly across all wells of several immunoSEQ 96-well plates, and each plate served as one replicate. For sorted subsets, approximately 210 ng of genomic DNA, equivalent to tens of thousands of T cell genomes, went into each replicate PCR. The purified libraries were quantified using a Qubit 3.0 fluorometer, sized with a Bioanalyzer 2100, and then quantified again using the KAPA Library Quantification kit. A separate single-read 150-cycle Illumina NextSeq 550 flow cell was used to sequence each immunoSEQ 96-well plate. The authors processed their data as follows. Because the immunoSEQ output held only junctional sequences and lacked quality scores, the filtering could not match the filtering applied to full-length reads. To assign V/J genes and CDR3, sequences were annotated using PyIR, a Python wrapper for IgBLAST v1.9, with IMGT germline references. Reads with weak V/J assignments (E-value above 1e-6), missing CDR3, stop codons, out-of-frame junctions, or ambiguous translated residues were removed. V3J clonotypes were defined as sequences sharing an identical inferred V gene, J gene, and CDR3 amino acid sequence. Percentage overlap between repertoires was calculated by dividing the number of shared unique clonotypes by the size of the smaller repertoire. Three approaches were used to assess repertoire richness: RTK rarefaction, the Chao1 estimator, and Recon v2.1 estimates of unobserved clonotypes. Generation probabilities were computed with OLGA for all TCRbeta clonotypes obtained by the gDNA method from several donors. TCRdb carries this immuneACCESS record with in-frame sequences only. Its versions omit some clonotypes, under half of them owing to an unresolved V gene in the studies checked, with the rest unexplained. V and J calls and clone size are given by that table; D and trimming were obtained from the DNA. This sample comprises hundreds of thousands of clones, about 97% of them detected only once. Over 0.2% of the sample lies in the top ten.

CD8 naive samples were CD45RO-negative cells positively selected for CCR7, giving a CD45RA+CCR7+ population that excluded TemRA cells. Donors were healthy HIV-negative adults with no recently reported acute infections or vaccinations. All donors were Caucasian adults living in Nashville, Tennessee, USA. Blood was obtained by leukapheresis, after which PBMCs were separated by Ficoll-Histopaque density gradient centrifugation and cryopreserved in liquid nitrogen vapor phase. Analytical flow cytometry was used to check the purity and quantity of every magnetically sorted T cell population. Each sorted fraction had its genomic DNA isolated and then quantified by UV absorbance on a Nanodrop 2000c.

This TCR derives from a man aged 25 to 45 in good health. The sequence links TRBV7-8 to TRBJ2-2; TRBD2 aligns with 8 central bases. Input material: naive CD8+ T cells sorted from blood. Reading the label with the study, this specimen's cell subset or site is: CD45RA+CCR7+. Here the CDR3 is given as CASREREYTGELFF. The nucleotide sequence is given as TGTGCCAGCCGAGAGCGGGAGTACACCGGGGAGCTGTTTTTT.